These 14 T cell receptor beta chains came from one sample sequenced in a study of neurological immune-mediated disorders. TCRdb re-derived calls from the 5' RACE reads in MiXCR, one entry per CDR3 protein. The sample shows 65,000 to 80,000 distinct CDR3 sequences, under 20% of them seen only once. Sequenced sample: PBMCs. The source of these receptors is a woman aged 40-49 years in good health.

This clonotype was observed many times. The V and J genes are TRBV12-3 or TRBV12-4 and TRBJ1-4, with 7 bases lining up with TRBD1. The CDR3 extends over 17 amino acids. Trimming cost V 1 base and J 6 bases; bases outside gene matches: 11. CDR3 in DNA: TGTGCCAGCAGTTTAGGCCCCGGACAGGCCGGGGATGAAAAACTGTTTTTT. It translates to CASSLGPGQAGDEKLFF.

This clonotype appeared many times. This chain uses TRBV5-1 with TRBJ2-3; D is uncertain. This CDR3 contains 12 residues. The V end lost 0 bases, the J end lost 4 bases, and 3 bases lay between the germline ends. Germline CDR1 is SGHRS and CDR2 is YFSETQ. The CDR3 region is CASSLVPDTQYF. The CDR3 DNA sequence: TGCGCCAGCAGCTTGGTGCCAGATACGCAGTATTTT.

This clonotype was seen repeatedly, ten times or more. The chain uses TRBV20-1 and TRBJ1-1; D remains unclear. The CDR3 totals 15 residues. Germline V gene data show CDR1 as DFQATT and CDR2 as SNEGSKA (reference sequence). Trimming shortened V by 2 bases and J by 1 base, and 14 bases separated the two germline ends. CDR3 bases: TGCAGTGCTAGATTTCCACAGCGTCAGAACACTGAAGCTTTCTTT. Translation: CSARFPQRQNTEAFF.

The chain has TRBV5-1 and TRBJ1-1; a possible D gene is TRBD1 (6 bases). CDR1 and CDR2 from the germline V gene are SGHRS and YFSETQ. This CDR3 contains 15 residues. V gave up 7 bases and J gave up 0 bases, with 16 bases separating them. CDR3 sequence reads: CASRRGDSMNTEAFF. For the CDR3, the DNA is TGCGCCAGCCGCAGGGGAGATTCGATGAACACTGAAGCTTTCTTT.

This clonotype was seen at least ten times. V gene TRBV20-1 combines with J gene TRBJ2-1; 7 bases agree with TRBD2. The germline V gene has CDR1 DFQATT and CDR2 SNEGSKA (reference sequence). Germline trimming cut 3 bases from V and 8 bases from J; bases unmatched to any gene: 10. CDR3 length: 14 residues. CDR3 amino acids: CSARGEGGEHEQFF. CDR3 nucleotides: TGCAGTGCTAGGGGAGAGGGAGGGGAGCATGAGCAGTTCTTC.

This clonotype was counted ten times or more. The chain recombines TRBV6-2 or TRBV6-3 with TRBJ1-6; D possibly corresponds to TRBD1 (5 bases). The CDR3 totals 18 residues. V lost 4 bases to trimming and J lost 0 bases, with 16 bases between them. Germline V gene sequence: CDR1 MNHEY, CDR2 SVGEGT. The CDR3 region has the DNA TGTGCCAGCAGTTCCGGGACCCCCGGGAGCTCCTATAATTCACCCCTCCACTTT. Translating gives CASSSGTPGSSYNSPLHF.

This clonotype was recorded at least ten times. The chain joins TRBV3-1 to TRBJ2-1; D call uncertain. The CDR3 sequence is 14 residues long. V dropped 0 bases and J dropped 8 bases, with 11 bases sitting between them. Germline V gene lookup returns CDR1 LGHDT and CDR2 YNNKEL (reference sequence). CDR3 in amino acids: CASSQDAVIDEQFF. The CDR3, as DNA: TGTGCCAGCAGCCAAGACGCGGTTATCGATGAGCAGTTCTTC.

In the case of this clonotype: This may stem from a read error, because a much larger clone lies one nucleotide away. The chain uses TRBV12-3 or TRBV12-4 and TRBJ2-3; 14 nucleotides line up with TRBD2. The V segment lost 6 bases and the J segment 0 bases; nucleotides outside the gene matches: 11. The length of the CDR3 is 19 residues. As DNA, the CDR3 is TGTGCCAGCAGCACCGGGACTAGCGGGGGAGCGCCTAGCACAGATACGCAGTATTTT. As protein: CASSTGTSGGAPSTDTQYF.

This clonotype was detected many times. The chain links TRBV3-1 to TRBJ1-1; tentatively, D is TRBD1 (6 bases). The CDR3 runs 13 residues. Germline assignment: CDR1 LGHDT and CDR2 YNNKEL (reference sequence). Trimming shortened V by 4 bases and J by 6 bases, and 12 bases separated the two germline ends. The CDR3: CASSLTGSAEAFF. CDR3 DNA: TGTGCCAGCAGCCTTACAGGGTCCGCTGAAGCTTTCTTT.

The chain is built from TRBV5-1 and TRBJ2-3; possibly TRBD2 for D (6 bases). CDR1 is SGHRS, CDR2 YFSETQ, per germline. The CDR3 length is 14 residues. V was cut by 5 bases and J by 4 bases, with 14 bases left in between. CDR3 DNA: TGCGCCAGCAGTGTGTCCGGGGGTGCAGATACGCAGTATTTT. This translates into CASSVSGGADTQYF.

This chain connects TRBV30 to TRBJ2-7; 8 bases are shared with TRBD1. CDR1 GTSNPN and CDR2 SVGIG come from the germline V gene (reference sequence). This CDR3 has 13 residues. V shed 5 bases, J shed 6 bases, and the junction held 9 bases outside the gene matches. The DNA of the CDR3 is TGTGCCTGGGCCGGACAGGGAGGAGGCGAGCAGTACTTC. Amino acids: CAWAGQGGGEQYF.

In its sample, this clonotype was seen a few times. The chain links TRBV3-1 to TRBJ2-1; 11 bases map to TRBD2. Per germline, CDR1 LGHDT and CDR2 YNNKEL (reference sequence). Losses at the gene ends were 4 bases for V and 5 bases for J; bases not matched to a gene: 4. The CDR3 has 15 amino acids. The CDR3 bases are TGTGCCAGCAGCCCGGGACTAGCGGCGAACAATGAGCAGTTCTTC. Protein product: CASSPGLAANNEQFF.

This clonotype was recorded at least ten times. This chain links TRBV12-3 or TRBV12-4 with TRBJ1-1, with 8 bases aligning to TRBD1. The V segment lost 5 bases and the J segment 0 bases; nucleotides outside the gene matches: 8. This CDR3 is 16 amino acids long. CDR3 protein: CASSHRQGPMNTEAFF. In DNA, the CDR3 is TGTGCCAGCAGTCATCGACAGGGGCCCATGAACACTGAAGCTTTCTTT.

This clonotype has a count of ten or more. This sequence joins TRBV29-1 and TRBJ1-2; D call uncertain. Trimming pared 3 bases from V and 0 bases from J, leaving 14 bases between. CDR1 is SQVTM, CDR2 ANQGSEA, per germline. The CDR3 totals 15 residues. The DNA of the CDR3 is TGCAGCGTTGATTCGGCGGCAGAAGCTAACTATGGCTACACCTTC. It yields the protein CSVDSAAEANYGYTF.